These 15 T cell receptor beta chains were all obtained from the same sample, sequenced in a study of shared clonotypes between healthy human individuals. Assay used: immunoSEQ multiplex PCR; TCRdb lists only in-frame clones, some missing. Of 2,500,000 or so clones listed, over 85% were seen once; the top ten hold roughly 0.14%. The specimen sequenced was naive CD4+ T cells sorted from blood. Subset given: CD45RA+ positively selected. The receptor set was obtained from a man younger than 35 in good health.

This chain connects TRBV4-3 to TRBJ2-6; D call uncertain. This CDR3 comprises 16 residues. V was pared by 1 base and J by 3 bases, with 10 bases between. In germline, CDR1 is LGHNA, CDR2 YSLEER. CDR3 residues: CASSQVLVNGANVLTF. The DNA of the CDR3 is TGCGCCAGCAGCCAAGTCCTGGTCAATGGGGCCAACGTCCTGACTTTC.

The CDR3 DNA reads TGTGCCAGCAAGGAGAACTATGGCTACACCTTC. This codes for CASKENYGYTF. V and J are TRBV6-1 and TRBJ1-2, with D unresolved. This CDR3 region has 11 residues. Germline V lookup: CDR1 MNHNS, CDR2 SASEGT. Trimming removed 7 bases at V and 2 bases at J, with 5 bases between.

The chain has TRBV6-5 and TRBJ2-1; tentatively, D is TRBD1 or TRBD2 (5 bases each). This CDR3 region has 13 residues. Trimming took 2 bases from V and 6 from J, leaving 8 bases between them. The germline gives CDR1 MNHEY, CDR2 SVGAGI. The CDR3 protein is CASSYGTINEQFF. The CDR3 DNA reads as TGTGCCAGCAGTTACGGGACCATCAATGAGCAGTTCTTC.

Only one count was recorded for this clone. The chain has TRBV9 and TRBJ2-3; 7 nucleotides align to TRBD1. Trimming removed 4 bases from V and 0 bases from J; junction bases left unmatched: 14. The germline V gene encodes CDR1 SGDLS and CDR2 YYNGEE. The CDR3 runs 18 residues. The CDR3 here is CASSSRRTTGISTDTQYF. The CDR3 bases are TGTGCCAGCAGCTCCAGACGTACGACAGGGATAAGCACAGATACGCAGTATTTT.

This chain uses TRBV5-4 with TRBJ2-5; 14 bases align to TRBD2. The CDR3 runs to 18 residues. Trimming at V came to 4 bases and at J to 5 bases, leaving 13 bases not matched to a gene. Germline CDR1 and CDR2: SGHNT and YYREEE (reference sequence). CDR3 nucleotides: TGTGCCAGCAGCAGAAGCGGACTAGCGGGAGGTGGGGGGGAGACCCAGTACTTC. Its protein is CASSRSGLAGGGGETQYF.

V gene TRBV7-3 combines with J gene TRBJ2-7, with a weak D call TRBD2 (7 bases). Germline V lookup: CDR1 SGHTA, CDR2 FQGTGA. The CDR3 runs 15 residues. Trimming pared 5 bases from V and 2 bases from J, leaving 16 bases between. The CDR3 DNA sequence: TGTGCCAGCAGCCCCCAAGGGGGGGGCGCCTACGAGCAGTACTTC. Protein product: CASSPQGGGAYEQYF.

This chain joins TRBV28 and TRBJ2-1; D unclear. Trimming removed 2 bases from V and 4 bases from J, with 6 bases in between. The CDR3 has 13 residues. Germline values: CDR1 MDHEN, CDR2 SYDVKM. This CDR3 is CASSLERYNEQFF. The CDR3 region has the DNA TGTGCCAGCAGTTTAGAGAGATACAATGAGCAGTTCTTC.

This chain joins TRBV28 and TRBJ1-4; D perhaps matches TRBD1 (6 bases). The CDR3 is 13 residues long. The germline V gene encodes CDR1 MDHEN and CDR2 SYDVKM. V shed 6 bases and J shed 7 bases, with 12 bases lying between them. The CDR3 here is CASREQGSEKLFF. The DNA for the CDR3 is TGTGCCAGCAGGGAACAGGGAAGTGAAAAACTGTTTTTT.

CDR3 coding DNA: TGCGCCAGCAGCGCCCTTGGGGGGGAGATAACTGAAGCTTTCTTT. Its translation is CASSALGGEITEAFF. The chain joins TRBV5-1 to TRBJ1-1; possible D gene TRBD1, 5 bases. Germline assignment: CDR1 SGHRS and CDR2 YFSETQ. This CDR3 contains 15 residues. Trimming removed 4 bases from V and 5 bases from J, with 18 bases in between.

The chain combines TRBV7-9 with TRBJ2-7, with 11 bases aligning to TRBD1. Germline CDR1 SEHNR, CDR2 FQNEAQ (reference sequence). V trimming: 5 bases; J trimming: 7 bases; junction bases outside the gene matches: 10. This CDR3 contains 15 residues. The CDR3 loop reads CASSRTRTGGDEQYF. Written as DNA, the CDR3 is TGTGCCAGCAGCCGCACACGGACAGGGGGCGATGAGCAGTACTTC.

V and J are TRBV5-1 and TRBJ2-7; 11 positions agree with TRBD2. Unmatched junction bases numbered 4, after V lost 1 base and J lost 1 base. The CDR3 runs 16 residues. Germline-derived CDR1 and CDR2 are SGHRS and YFSETQ. CDR3 in DNA: TGCGCCAGCAGCTTGACTAGCGGGGGCCTTTCCTACGAGCAGTACTTC. It translates to CASSLTSGGLSYEQYF.

CDR3 protein: CASSYKGHEGYTF. The CDR3 bases are TGTGCCAGCAGTTACAAGGGGCACGAAGGCTACACCTTC. This chain links TRBV6-5 with TRBJ1-2, with a weak D call TRBD1 (5 bases). This CDR3 has 13 amino acids. CDR1 and CDR2 (germline): MNHEY, SVGAGI. V was pared by 2 bases and J by 8 bases, with 12 bases between.

This chain links TRBV4-3 with TRBJ2-1; 12 bases are shared with TRBD2. With V trimmed by 1 base and J by 0 bases, 7 bases remained unmatched. Germline V CDR1 and CDR2: LGHNA, YSLEER. This CDR3 contains 19 residues. The CDR3 spells CASSQGTSGTRSSYNEQFF. CDR3 DNA: TGCGCCAGCAGCCAAGGGACTAGCGGGACGCGGAGCTCCTACAATGAGCAGTTCTTC.

On this clone: The same CDR3 also results from other DNA sequences found in this sample. The chain carries TRBV6-6 and TRBJ2-5; D unclear. The CDR3 has 12 amino acids. The ends were cut back, 0 bases at V and 3 bases at J, with 2 bases in the middle. Germline V gene lookup returns CDR1 MNHNY and CDR2 SVGAGI (reference sequence). The CDR3 nucleotides are TGTGCCAGCAGTTACTCGAAAGAGACCCAGTACTTC. It codes for CASSYSKETQYF.

This clone was detected only a few times. Other DNA sequences from this sample encode an identical CDR3 as well. Written as DNA, the CDR3 is TGCGCCAGCAGCGACCAACAGGGCACTGAAGCTTTCTTT. Protein sequence: CASSDQQGTEAFF. V and J are TRBV5-1 and TRBJ1-1; D is possibly TRBD1 (6 bases). The CDR3 covers 13 residues. Germline CDR1 SGHRS, CDR2 YFSETQ. The V end lost 4 bases, the J end lost 4 bases, and 11 bases lay between the germline ends.